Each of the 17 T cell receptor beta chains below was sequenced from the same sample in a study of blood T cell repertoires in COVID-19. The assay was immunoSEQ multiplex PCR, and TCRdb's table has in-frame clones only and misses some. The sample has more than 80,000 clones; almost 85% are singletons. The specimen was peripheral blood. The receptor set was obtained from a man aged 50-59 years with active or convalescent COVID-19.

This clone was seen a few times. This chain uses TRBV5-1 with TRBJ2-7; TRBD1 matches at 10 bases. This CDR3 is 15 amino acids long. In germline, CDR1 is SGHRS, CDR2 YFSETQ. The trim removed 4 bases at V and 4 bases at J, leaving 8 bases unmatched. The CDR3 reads CASSPGGTGVYEQYV. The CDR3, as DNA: TGCGCCAGCAGCCCTGGAGGGACAGGGGTTTACGAGCAGTACGTC.

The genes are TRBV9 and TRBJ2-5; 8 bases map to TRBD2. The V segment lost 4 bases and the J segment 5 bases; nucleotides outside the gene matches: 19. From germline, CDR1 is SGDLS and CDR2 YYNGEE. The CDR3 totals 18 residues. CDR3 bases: TGTGCCAGCAGCCTAAGCGCTCTAACCGGGACTAGTAAGGAGACCCAGTACTTC. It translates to CASSLSALTGTSKETQYF.

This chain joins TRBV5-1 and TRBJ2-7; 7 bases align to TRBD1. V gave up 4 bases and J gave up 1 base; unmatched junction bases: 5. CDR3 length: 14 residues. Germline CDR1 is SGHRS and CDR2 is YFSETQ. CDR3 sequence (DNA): TGCGCCAGCAGCCCCACAGGGGAGTCCTACGAGCAGTACGTC. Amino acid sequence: CASSPTGESYEQYV.

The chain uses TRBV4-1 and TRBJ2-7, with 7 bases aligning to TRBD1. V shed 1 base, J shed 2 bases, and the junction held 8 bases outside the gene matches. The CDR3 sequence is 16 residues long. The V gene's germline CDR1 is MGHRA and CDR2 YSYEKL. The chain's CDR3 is CASSQAAAGTAYEQYF. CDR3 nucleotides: TGCGCCAGCAGCCAAGCGGCGGCCGGGACAGCCTACGAGCAGTACTTC.

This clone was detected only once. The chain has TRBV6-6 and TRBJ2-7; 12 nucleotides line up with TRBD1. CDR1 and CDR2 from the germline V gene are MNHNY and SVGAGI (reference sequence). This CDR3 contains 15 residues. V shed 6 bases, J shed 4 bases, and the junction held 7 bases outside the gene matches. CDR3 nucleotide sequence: TGTGCCAGCAGGCCCGGGACAGGGGGCTCGTACGAGCAGTACTTC. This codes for CASRPGTGGSYEQYF.

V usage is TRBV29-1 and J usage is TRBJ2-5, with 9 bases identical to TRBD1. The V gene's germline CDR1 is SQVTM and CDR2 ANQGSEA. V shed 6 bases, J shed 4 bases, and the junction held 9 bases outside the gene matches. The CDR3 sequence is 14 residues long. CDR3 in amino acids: CSVPTGQGGETQYF. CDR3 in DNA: TGCAGCGTCCCGACGGGACAGGGTGGAGAGACCCAGTACTTC.

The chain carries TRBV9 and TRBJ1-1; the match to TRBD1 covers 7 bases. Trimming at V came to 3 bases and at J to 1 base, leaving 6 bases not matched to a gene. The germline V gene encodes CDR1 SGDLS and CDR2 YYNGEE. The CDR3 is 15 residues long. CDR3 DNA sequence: TGTGCCAGCAGCGCCCGACAGGGTAAGAACACTGAAGCTTTCTTT. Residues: CASSARQGKNTEAFF.

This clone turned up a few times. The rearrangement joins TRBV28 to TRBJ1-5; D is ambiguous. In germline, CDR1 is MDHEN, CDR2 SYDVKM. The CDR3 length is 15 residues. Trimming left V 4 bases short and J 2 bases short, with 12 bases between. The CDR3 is CASSWGGKGNQPQHF. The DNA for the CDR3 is TGTGCCAGCAGTTGGGGAGGCAAAGGCAATCAGCCCCAGCATTTT.

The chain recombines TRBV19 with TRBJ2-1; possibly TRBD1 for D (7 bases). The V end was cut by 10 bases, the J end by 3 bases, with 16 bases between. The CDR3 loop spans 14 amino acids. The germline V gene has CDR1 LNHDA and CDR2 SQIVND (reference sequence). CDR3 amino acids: CATTSGGNYNEQFF. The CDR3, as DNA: TGTGCCACCACATCAGGGGGGAACTACAATGAGCAGTTCTTC.

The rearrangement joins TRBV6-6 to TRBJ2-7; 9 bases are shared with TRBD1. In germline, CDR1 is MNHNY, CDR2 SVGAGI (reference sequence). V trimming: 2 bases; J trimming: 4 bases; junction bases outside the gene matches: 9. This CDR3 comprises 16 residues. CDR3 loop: CASSYRDREPTYEQYF. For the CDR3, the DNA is TGTGCCAGCAGTTACCGGGACAGGGAGCCCACATACGAGCAGTACTTC.

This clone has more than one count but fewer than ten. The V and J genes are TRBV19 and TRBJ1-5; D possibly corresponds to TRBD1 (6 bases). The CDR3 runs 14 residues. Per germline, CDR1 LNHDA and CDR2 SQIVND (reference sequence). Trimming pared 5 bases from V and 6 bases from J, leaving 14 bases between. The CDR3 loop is CASSEGGGSQPQHF. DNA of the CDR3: TGTGCCAGTAGTGAAGGGGGTGGAAGTCAGCCCCAGCATTTT. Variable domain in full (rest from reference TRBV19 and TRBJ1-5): DGGITQSPKYLFRKEGQNVTLSCEQNLNHDAMYWYRQDPGQGLRLIYYSQIVNDFQKGDIAEGYSVSREKKESFPLTVTSAQKNPTAFYLCASSEGGGSQPQHFGDGTRLSIL.

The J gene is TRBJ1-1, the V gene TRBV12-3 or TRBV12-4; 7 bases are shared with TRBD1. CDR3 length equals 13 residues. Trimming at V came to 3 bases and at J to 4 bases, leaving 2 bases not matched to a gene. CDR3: CASSLKGATEAFF. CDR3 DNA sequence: TGTGCCAGCAGTTTGAAGGGGGCCACTGAAGCTTTCTTT.

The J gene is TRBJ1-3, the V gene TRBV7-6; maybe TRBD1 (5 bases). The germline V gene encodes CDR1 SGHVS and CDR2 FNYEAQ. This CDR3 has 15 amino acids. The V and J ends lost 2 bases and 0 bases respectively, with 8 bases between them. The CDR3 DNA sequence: TGTGCCAGCAGCTTACAGGGCTTCTCTGGAAACACCATATATTTT. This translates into CASSLQGFSGNTIYF.

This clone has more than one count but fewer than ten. CDR3 coding DNA: TGTGCCAGCAGTTACTTAAGGACAGGAGAACTGTTTTTT. Translation: CASSYLRTGELFF. The chain has TRBV6-5 and TRBJ1-4; TRBD1 aligns across 7 bases. CDR1 is MNHEY, CDR2 SVGAGI, per germline. The CDR3 covers 13 residues. V shed 1 base, J shed 12 bases, and the junction held 5 bases outside the gene matches.

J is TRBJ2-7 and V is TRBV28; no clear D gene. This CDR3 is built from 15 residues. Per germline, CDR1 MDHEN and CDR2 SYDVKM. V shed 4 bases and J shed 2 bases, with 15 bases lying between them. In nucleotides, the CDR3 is TGTGCCAGCAGTTCCCTTCTGACTGGCACCTACGAGCAGTACTTC. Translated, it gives CASSSLLTGTYEQYF.

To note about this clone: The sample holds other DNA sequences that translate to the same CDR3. CDR3 sequence (DNA): TGTGCCAGTAGTATAGATCTTGGCCGAGAGACCCAGTACTTC. Encoded protein: CASSIDLGRETQYF. The rearrangement uses TRBV19 and TRBJ2-5; D uncertain. Germline V CDR1 and CDR2: LNHDA, SQIVND (reference sequence). Trimming stripped 0 bases from V and 4 bases from J, with 9 bases between. CDR3 length: 14 amino acids.

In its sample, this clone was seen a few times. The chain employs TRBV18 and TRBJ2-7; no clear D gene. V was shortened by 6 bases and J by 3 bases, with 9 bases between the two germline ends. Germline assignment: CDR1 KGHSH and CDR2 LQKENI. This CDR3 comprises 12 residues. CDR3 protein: CASSPGGYEQYV. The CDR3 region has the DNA TGTGCCAGCTCCCCTGGCGGCTACGAGCAGTACGTC.